The present entry profiles one TCR beta chain with its context. Its antigen is unidentified. V shed 2 bases and J shed 8 bases, with 20 bases lying between them. CDR3 size: 16 residues. Germline V lookup: CDR1 SGHDT, CDR2 YYEEEE. This record comes from a study of lymphopenia after photon versus proton radiotherapy. General study results and limits: Larger post-nadir TCR diversity loss correlated inversely with survival in deceased patients. Photon-treated patients lost naive T cells and TCR diversity; proton-treated stayed stable. After lymphocyte nadir, photon-treated repertoires showed oligoclonal expansion, especially CD8+ Temra. Better survival with proton therapy was suggested as possible, not demonstrated.

The assay was immunoSEQ multiplex PCR, and TCRdb's table has in-frame clones only and misses some. The data contain some 70,000 clones, 85% to 90% of them seen just once; the ten biggest clones take up 10% to 14%. The J gene is TRBJ2-1, the V gene TRBV5-6; weak D call: TRBD2 (6 bases). The receptor's source is a man of 80 years or more with esophageal cancer. The source was peripheral blood, collected from a patient treated with proton-based radiotherapy. The CDR3 protein is CASSFHSGAASYEQFF. As DNA, the CDR3 is TGTGCCAGCAGCTTTCACTCGGGAGCGGCCTCTTATGAGCAGTTCTTC.